Below are 32 T cell receptor beta chains sequenced from a single sample in a study of T cell responses to AZD1222 COVID-19 vaccine. This table comes from immunoSEQ multiplex PCR, and its TCRdb copy is limited to in-frame clones, with some not included. The sample has 120,000 to 150,000 clones; roughly 90% are singletons. The sequencing used peripheral blood, collected 28 days after the second AZD1222 dose. These receptor sequences come from an adult who received the AZD1222 COVID-19 vaccine.

The rearrangement joins TRBV19 to TRBJ1-1, with 8 bases lining up with TRBD1. Germline assignment: CDR1 LNHDA and CDR2 SQIVND (reference sequence). The CDR3 totals 15 residues. The junction had 6 bases not matched to a gene; V was cut back by 5 bases and J by 1 base. The CDR3 reads CASSSEDRANTEAFF. CDR3 sequence (DNA): TGTGCCAGTAGTTCTGAGGACAGGGCGAACACTGAAGCTTTCTTT.

J is TRBJ2-2 and V is TRBV3-1 (or the pseudogene TRBV3-2); TRBD2 matches 9 bases. This CDR3 region has 16 residues. Germline CDR1 reads LGHDT; CDR2 reads YNNKEL (reference sequence). J was trimmed by 10 bases and V by 5 bases; bases with no gene match: 14. In DNA form, the CDR3 reads TGTGCCAGCAGCTCTTATGCGGGAGGGCCTTTCAAGGAGCTGTTTTTT. Residues: CASSSYAGGPFKELFF.

The chain links TRBV28 to TRBJ1-2, with 7 bases identical to TRBD1. J gave up 3 bases and V 1 base, and 2 bases lay outside the gene matches. Germline V gene sequence: CDR1 MDHEN, CDR2 SYDVKM. This CDR3 has 14 amino acids. CDR3 DNA sequence: TGTGCCAGCAGTTTATTAGACAGGGACTATGGCTACACCTTC. Amino acids: CASSLLDRDYGYTF.

The V gene is TRBV19, the J gene TRBJ1-1; D is ambiguous. From germline, CDR1 is LNHDA and CDR2 SQIVND (reference sequence). The CDR3 covers 12 residues. V was clipped by 3 bases and J by 1 base, with 3 bases between them. CDR3 amino acids: CASSIWNTEAFF. DNA for the CDR3: TGTGCCAGTAGTATCTGGAACACTGAAGCTTTCTTT.

This chain links TRBV4-1 with TRBJ2-3; 7 nucleotides agree with TRBD1. Germline CDR1 is MGHRA and CDR2 is YSYEKL. Trimming at V came to 3 bases and at J to 2 bases, leaving 5 bases not matched to a gene. CDR3 size: 15 residues. The CDR3 protein is CASSQGQKTTDTQYF. In nucleotides, the CDR3 is TGCGCCAGCAGCCAGGGACAGAAGACCACAGATACGCAGTATTTT.

The count of this clone is one. The CDR3 loop is CASSYSRGNNSPLHF. As DNA, the CDR3 is TGTGCCAGCAGTTACTCAAGGGGGAATAATTCACCCCTCCACTTT. This sequence joins TRBV6-5 and TRBJ1-6; tentative D call: TRBD1 (6 bases). Per the germline V gene, CDR1 is MNHEY and CDR2 is SVGAGI. This CDR3 region has 15 residues. V lost 0 bases and J 5 bases, leaving 8 bases between the germline ends.

The V gene is TRBV28, the J gene TRBJ1-2, with TRBD1 matching 7 bases. The germline V gene encodes CDR1 MDHEN and CDR2 SYDVKM. V shed 7 bases, J shed 5 bases, and the junction held 4 bases outside the gene matches. The CDR3 runs 12 residues. In nucleotides, the CDR3 is TGTGCCAGCACCGACAGGGCTTATGGCTACACCTTC. Protein sequence: CASTDRAYGYTF.

This chain links TRBV28 with TRBJ1-1; TRBD1 is a possible D gene (5 bases). This CDR3 has 16 residues. Trimming took 3 bases from V and 0 from J, leaving 14 bases between them. The germline gives CDR1 MDHEN, CDR2 SYDVKM. The CDR3, as DNA: TGTGCCAGCAGTTTTGGGCGTCGACAGTTGAACACTGAAGCTTTCTTT. Protein: CASSFGRRQLNTEAFF.

This chain joins TRBV6-5 and TRBJ1-1; maybe TRBD1 (6 bases). CDR1 is MNHEY and CDR2 is SVGAGI in the germline V gene. Trimming cost V 9 bases and J 6 bases, with 20 bases left between them. This CDR3 comprises 14 residues. The CDR3 loop reads CARGGLGQTAEAFF. The CDR3 DNA is TGTGCCAGAGGGGGTCTGGGGCAGACCGCTGAAGCTTTCTTT.

The CDR3 protein is CASRIGGVQPQHF. The CDR3 coding sequence is TGTGCCAGCAGGATAGGGGGTGTTCAGCCCCAGCATTTT. The J gene is TRBJ1-5, the V gene TRBV28; possible D gene TRBD1, 6 bases. The germline V gene has CDR1 MDHEN and CDR2 SYDVKM. V was shortened by 6 bases and J by 6 bases, with 12 bases between the two germline ends. The CDR3 has 13 residues. Combining the CDR3 with reference TRBV28 and TRBJ1-5 gives the whole variable domain DVKVTQSSRYLVKRTGEKVFLECVQDMDHENMFWYRQDPGLGLRLIYFSYDVKMKEKGDIPEGYSVSREKKERFSLILESASTNQTSMYLCASRIGGVQPQHFGDGTRLSIL.

The DNA for the CDR3 is TGCAGCGTTCAGACAGGCGAGAACACTGAAGCTTTCTTT. It yields the protein CSVQTGENTEAFF. J is TRBJ1-1 and V is TRBV29-1; D perhaps matches TRBD1 (6 bases). The CDR3 sequence is 13 residues long. Trimming stripped 5 bases from V and 1 base from J, with 11 bases between. Germline V gives CDR1 SQVTM, CDR2 ANQGSEA.

In its sample, this clone was seen once. The chain has TRBV19 and TRBJ1-2; TRBD1 agrees at 8 bases. V gave up 8 bases and J gave up 1 base; unmatched junction bases: 6. The CDR3 consists of 14 residues. The germline CDR1 and CDR2 sequences are LNHDA and SQIVND (reference sequence). The CDR3 nucleotides read TGTGCCAGTGGACAGGGAGCCAGTAACTATGGCTACACCTTC. Translated: CASGQGASNYGYTF.

The chain has TRBV5-5 and TRBJ2-1, with 9 bases fitting TRBD1. V shed 5 bases and J 9 bases; nucleotides not matched to a gene: 18. The germline gives CDR1 SGHKS, CDR2 YYEKEE (reference sequence). The CDR3 loop spans 17 amino acids. The CDR3 here is CASSLRGTGQGRGEQFF. CDR3 in DNA: TGTGCCAGCAGTTTAAGGGGTACGGGACAGGGCCGGGGTGAGCAGTTCTTC.

The gene calls are TRBV7-8 and TRBJ2-1, with D uncertain. The CDR3 loop spans 14 amino acids. The V and J ends lost 1 base and 6 bases respectively, with 10 bases between them. The V gene's germline CDR1 is SGHVS and CDR2 FQNEAQ. Here the CDR3 reads CASSLGTGSNEQFF. The CDR3 bases are TGTGCCAGCAGCTTAGGGACGGGCTCCAATGAGCAGTTCTTC.

The chain employs TRBV5-1 and TRBJ1-3; TRBD1 matches at 8 bases. The CDR3 length is 19 residues. The J segment lost 4 bases and the V segment lost 2 bases, leaving 17 bases of the junction unmatched. The germline CDR1 and CDR2 sequences are SGHRS and YFSETQ. CDR3 in amino acids: CASSLRGQGALQLGNTIYF. The CDR3, as DNA: TGCGCCAGCAGCTTAAGAGGGCAGGGGGCCTTGCAACTCGGAAACACCATATATTTT.

This chain uses TRBV10-3 with TRBJ1-6, with unresolved D. The CDR3 covers 13 residues. Germline V gene data show CDR1 as ENHRY and CDR2 as SYGVKD. Trimming stripped 10 bases from V and 6 bases from J, with 13 bases between. CDR3 DNA: TGTGCCACCTTGGGGTCGGGTAATTCACCCCTCCACTTT. Translated: CATLGSGNSPLHF.

The chain couples TRBV19 to TRBJ2-2; 9 bases match TRBD1. After removal of 10 bases from V and 6 bases from J, the junction contained 12 bases not matched to a gene. CDR1 is LNHDA, CDR2 SQIVND, per germline (reference sequence). The CDR3 sequence is 15 residues long. The CDR3 sequence: CATGRTGEIPGELFF. The CDR3 nucleotides read TGTGCCACGGGACGGACAGGGGAAATCCCCGGGGAGCTGTTTTTT. Using reference TRBV19 and TRBJ2-2 for the parts outside the CDR3, the full variable domain is DGGITQSPKYLFRKEGQNVTLSCEQNLNHDAMYWYRQDPGQGLRLIYYSQIVNDFQKGDIAEGYSVSREKKESFPLTVTSAQKNPTAFYLCATGRTGEIPGELFFGEGSRLTVL.

This sequence joins TRBV5-3 and TRBJ2-3; 7 positions agree with TRBD2. TRBV5-3 is designated an ORF whose function remains uncertain. V lost 3 bases and J lost 1; bases outside the gene matches: 23. The CDR3 totals 21 residues. CDR3 residues: CARSYPHPSGALGGRTDTQYF. As DNA, the CDR3 is TGTGCCAGAAGCTACCCCCACCCTAGCGGAGCCCTAGGTGGTCGCACAGATACGCAGTATTTT.

This rearrangement joins TRBV5-1 to TRBJ1-2; D remains unclear. Germline loops: CDR1 SGHRS, CDR2 YFSETQ. Trimming stripped 1 base from V and 8 bases from J, with 9 bases between. This CDR3 has 12 amino acids. CDR3 in amino acids: CASSLNNRGYTF. In DNA, the CDR3 is TGCGCCAGCAGCTTGAATAATCGGGGCTACACCTTC.

This chain joins TRBV5-6 and TRBJ2-5; TRBD1 is a possible D gene (5 bases). The CDR3 has 14 residues. Trimming left V 4 bases short and J 4 bases short, with 14 bases between. Germline CDR1 reads SGHDT; CDR2 reads YYEEEE. DNA of the CDR3: TGTGCCAGCAGCCCCCAGGGCTGGGTAGAGACCCAGTACTTC. Residues: CASSPQGWVETQYF.

The V gene is TRBV15, the J gene TRBJ1-2, with 7 bases fitting TRBD1. The trim removed 4 bases at V and 8 bases at J, leaving 16 bases unmatched. Germline CDR1 reads LNHNV; CDR2 reads YYDKDF (reference sequence). The CDR3 contains 16 residues. CDR3 protein: CATSNNSDRAGRGYTF. In DNA form, the CDR3 reads TGTGCCACCAGCAATAATAGCGACAGGGCAGGGAGGGGCTACACCTTC.

This sequence joins TRBV28 and TRBJ1-1; D possibly corresponds to TRBD1 (6 bases). The CDR3 length is 14 residues. Trimming stripped 2 bases from V and 1 base from J, with 8 bases between. The germline V gene has CDR1 MDHEN and CDR2 SYDVKM. The CDR3 reads CASSLGGANTEAFF. The CDR3 DNA reads TGTGCCAGCAGTTTAGGGGGCGCGAACACTGAAGCTTTCTTT.

This sequence joins TRBV5-1 and TRBJ1-4, with a tentative D call TRBD1 (6 bases). Germline CDR1 SGHRS, CDR2 YFSETQ. This CDR3 is 13 amino acids long. Trimming shortened V by 4 bases and J by 6 bases, and 10 bases separated the two germline ends. The CDR3: CASSRKGDEKLFF. CDR3 DNA: TGCGCCAGCAGCCGGAAGGGGGATGAAAAACTGTTTTTT.

The J gene is TRBJ1-5, the V gene TRBV6-6; D not certain. Trimming removed 4 bases from V and 6 bases from J, with 13 bases in between. The CDR3 runs to 14 residues. Germline loops: CDR1 MNHNY, CDR2 SVGAGI (reference sequence). This CDR3 is CASSSRPELQPQHF. The CDR3, as DNA: TGTGCCAGCAGTTCCCGTCCAGAGCTTCAGCCCCAGCATTTT.

The chain uses TRBV3-1 (or the pseudogene TRBV3-2) and TRBJ1-2, with TRBD1 matching over 7 bases. The CDR3 runs to 13 residues. The ends lost 3 bases at V and 6 bases at J; junction bases unmatched: 4. CDR1 and CDR2 from the germline V gene are LGHDT and YNNKEL (reference sequence). The CDR3 coding sequence is TGTGCCAGCAGCCAGACAGGGACAGATGGCTACACCTTC. This gives the protein CASSQTGTDGYTF.

The rearrangement uses TRBV5-1 and TRBJ2-1; D is unresolved. Per the germline V gene, CDR1 is SGHRS and CDR2 is YFSETQ. Trimming removed 4 bases from V and 0 bases from J, with 8 bases in between. The CDR3 totals 14 residues. The CDR3 DNA reads TGCGCCAGCAGCCCCCCTAGCTCCTACAATGAGCAGTTCTTC. Its translation: CASSPPSSYNEQFF.

This clone occurred once. The genes are TRBV30 and TRBJ1-5, with D perhaps matching TRBD1 (6 bases). This CDR3 region has 13 residues. Germline V gives CDR1 GTSNPN, CDR2 SVGIG (reference sequence). V dropped 5 bases and J dropped 7 bases, with 15 bases sitting between them. CDR3 bases: TGTGCCTGGGGTCAAGGGGGGGACCAGCCCCAGCATTTT. This encodes CAWGQGGDQPQHF.

The CDR3 DNA reads as TGTGCCAGCAGCTTAGGGCCAGGGGGCCCCTACGAGCAGTACGTC. The encoded protein is CASSLGPGGPYEQYV. The rearrangement uses TRBV11-2 and TRBJ2-7; 8 bases map to TRBD1. CDR1 SGHAT and CDR2 FQNNGV come from the germline V gene. This CDR3 spans 15 amino acids. The trim removed 1 base at V and 2 bases at J, leaving 4 bases unmatched.

This clone appeared once. CDR3 sequence reads: CASSSNVGGELFF. The CDR3 region has the DNA TGTGCCAGCAGTTCGAACGTTGGCGGGGAGCTGTTTTTT. The J gene is TRBJ2-2, the V gene TRBV28; D gene uncertain. V lost 4 bases to trimming and J lost 7 bases, with 10 bases between them. This CDR3 is 13 amino acids long. From germline, CDR1 is MDHEN and CDR2 SYDVKM. The full variable domain, rest sourced from reference TRBV28 and TRBJ2-2, is DVKVTQSSRYLVKRTGEKVFLECVQDMDHENMFWYRQDPGLGLRLIYFSYDVKMKEKGDIPEGYSVSREKKERFSLILESASTNQTSMYLCASSSNVGGELFFGEGSRLTVL.

The chain links TRBV30 to TRBJ1-6, with D uncertain. With 1 base removed from V and 10 bases from J, the gap between germline ends came to 11 bases. There are 13 residues in the CDR3. CDR1 is GTSNPN, CDR2 SVGIG, per germline (reference sequence). The DNA for the CDR3 is TGTGCCTGGAGTGAAAACTCAAAATCACCCCTCCACTTT. Its protein is CAWSENSKSPLHF.

This clone was detected a few times. The chain combines TRBV6-4 with TRBJ1-2, with a weak D call TRBD1 (6 bases). The CDR3 loop spans 14 amino acids. Germline CDR1 and CDR2: MRHNA and SNTAGT. V lost 7 bases, J lost 6 bases, and 18 bases lay in between. CDR3 region: CASICPQGENGYTF. The CDR3 DNA reads as TGTGCCAGCATCTGCCCACAGGGTGAGAATGGCTACACCTTC.

The V and J genes are TRBV3-1 (or the pseudogene TRBV3-2) and TRBJ2-7, with D uncertain. The CDR3 extends over 13 amino acids. V gave up 0 bases and J gave up 6 bases, with 9 bases separating them. CDR1 LGHDT and CDR2 YNNKEL come from the germline V gene (reference sequence). CDR3 sequence: CASSQDAAAEQYF. The CDR3 coding sequence is TGTGCCAGCAGCCAAGATGCGGCAGCCGAGCAGTACTTC.